This T cell receptor beta chain was recovered during a study of molecular identifiers for immune sequencing clone quantification. Study as a whole: Replicate experiments took RNA from approximately 20,000 or 100,000 naive CD8 cells, divided it five ways and sequenced four.

This clonotype has just a few counts. MiXCR was run by TCRdb on the PCR reads, yielding one entry per CDR3 protein. This table holds about 630,000 distinct CDR3 sequences, 25% found once. Germline V CDR1 and CDR2: MNHEY, SVGAGI. CDR3 length equals 18 residues. Between the trimmed V and J ends, which lost 2 bases and 0 bases, there was a span of 19 bases. Libraries for naive CD8 T cells, which were made from approximately 20,000 to 1,000,000 sorted cells, drew on 10%, 30% or 50% of the RNA. Sequenced sample: naive CD8+ T cells from blood, with Jurkat cell RNA spiked in. The subset was: FACS-sorted CD8+CD4-CCR7+CD45RA+ naive T cells. The chain uses TRBV6-5 and TRBJ1-1; D unclear. The TCR was taken from a human donor in good health. Some libraries in this study had Jurkat cell RNA spiked in. CDR3 residues: CASSYGSGFRQVNTEAFF. In DNA, the CDR3 is TGTGCCAGCAGTTACGGTAGTGGTTTTAGGCAGGTGAACACTGAAGCTTTCTTT.